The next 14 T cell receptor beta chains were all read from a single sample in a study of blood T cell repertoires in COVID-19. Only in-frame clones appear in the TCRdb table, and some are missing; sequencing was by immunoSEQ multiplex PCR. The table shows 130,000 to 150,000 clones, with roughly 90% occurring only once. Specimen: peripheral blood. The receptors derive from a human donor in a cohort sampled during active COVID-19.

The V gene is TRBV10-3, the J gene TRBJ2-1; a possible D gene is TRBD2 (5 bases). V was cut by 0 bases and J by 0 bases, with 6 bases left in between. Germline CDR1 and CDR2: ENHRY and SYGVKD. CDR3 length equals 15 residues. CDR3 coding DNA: TGTGCCATCAGTGAGTCGGGGAGCTCCTACAATGAGCAGTTCTTC. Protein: CAISESGSSYNEQFF.

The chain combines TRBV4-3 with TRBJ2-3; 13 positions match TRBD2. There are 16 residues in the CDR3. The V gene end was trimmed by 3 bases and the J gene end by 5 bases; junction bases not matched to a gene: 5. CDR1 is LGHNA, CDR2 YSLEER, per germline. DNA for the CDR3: TGCGCCAGCAGCCACAAACTAGCGGGGGGGGGAGATACGCAGTATTTT. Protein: CASSHKLAGGGDTQYF.

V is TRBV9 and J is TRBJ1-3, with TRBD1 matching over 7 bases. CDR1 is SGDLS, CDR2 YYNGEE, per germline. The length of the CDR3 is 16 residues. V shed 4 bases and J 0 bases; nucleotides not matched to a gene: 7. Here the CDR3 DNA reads TGTGCCAGCAGCTTTACGACAGGGAGCTCTGGAAACACCATATATTTT. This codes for CASSFTTGSSGNTIYF.

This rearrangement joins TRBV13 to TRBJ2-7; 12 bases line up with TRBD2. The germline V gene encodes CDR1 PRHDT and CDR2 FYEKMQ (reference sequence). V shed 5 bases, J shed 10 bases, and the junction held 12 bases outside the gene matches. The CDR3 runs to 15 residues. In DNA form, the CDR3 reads TGTGCCAGCAGCGACATGACTAGCGGGGGCCCCCTACAGTACTTC. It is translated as CASSDMTSGGPLQYF.

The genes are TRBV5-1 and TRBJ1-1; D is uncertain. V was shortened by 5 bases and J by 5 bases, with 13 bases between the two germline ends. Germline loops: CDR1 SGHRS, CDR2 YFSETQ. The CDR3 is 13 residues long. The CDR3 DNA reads TGCGCCAGCAGTCCTAGCGGGTTTACTGAAGCTTTCTTT. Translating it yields CASSPSGFTEAFF.

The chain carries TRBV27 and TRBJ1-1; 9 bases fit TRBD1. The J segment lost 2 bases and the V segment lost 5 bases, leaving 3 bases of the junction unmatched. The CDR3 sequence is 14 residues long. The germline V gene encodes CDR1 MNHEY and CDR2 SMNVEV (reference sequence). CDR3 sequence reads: CASSNRGPNTEAFF. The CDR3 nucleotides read TGTGCCAGCAGTAACAGGGGGCCCAACACTGAAGCTTTCTTT.

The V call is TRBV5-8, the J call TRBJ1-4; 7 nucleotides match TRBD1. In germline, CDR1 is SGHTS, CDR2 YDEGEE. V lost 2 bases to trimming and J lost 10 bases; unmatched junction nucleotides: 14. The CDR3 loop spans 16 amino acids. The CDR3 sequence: CASSLAGAQGRGKLFF. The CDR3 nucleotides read TGTGCCAGCAGCTTAGCGGGGGCACAGGGGAGAGGAAAACTGTTTTTT.

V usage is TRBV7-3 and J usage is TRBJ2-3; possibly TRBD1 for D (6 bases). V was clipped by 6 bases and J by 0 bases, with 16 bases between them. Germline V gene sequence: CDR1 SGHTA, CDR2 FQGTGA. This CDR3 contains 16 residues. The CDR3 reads CASSGGQGSSTDTQYF. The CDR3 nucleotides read TGTGCCAGCAGTGGCGGGCAGGGGTCTAGCACAGATACGCAGTATTTT.

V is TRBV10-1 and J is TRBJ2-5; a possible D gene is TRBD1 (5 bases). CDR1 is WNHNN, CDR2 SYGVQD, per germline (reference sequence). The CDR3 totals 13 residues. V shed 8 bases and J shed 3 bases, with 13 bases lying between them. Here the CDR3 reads CASASGREETQYF. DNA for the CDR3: TGCGCCAGCGCGTCGGGCAGGGAAGAGACCCAGTACTTC.

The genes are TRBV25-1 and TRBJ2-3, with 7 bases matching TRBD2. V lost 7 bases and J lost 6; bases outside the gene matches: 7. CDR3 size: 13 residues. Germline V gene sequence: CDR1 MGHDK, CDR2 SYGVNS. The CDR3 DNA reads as TGTGCCAGCACCTGGACTAGTTCGGATACGCAGTATTTT. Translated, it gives CASTWTSSDTQYF.

CDR3 amino acids: CASSWDNSNQPQHF. The CDR3 DNA follows: TGTGCCAGCAGTTGGGACAATAGCAATCAGCCCCAGCATTTT. The chain links TRBV6-2 or TRBV6-3 to TRBJ1-5, with a weak D call TRBD1 (6 bases). Germline V gives CDR1 MNHEY, CDR2 SVGEGT. Trimming shortened V by 4 bases and J by 0 bases, and 7 bases separated the two germline ends. The CDR3 sequence is 14 residues long.

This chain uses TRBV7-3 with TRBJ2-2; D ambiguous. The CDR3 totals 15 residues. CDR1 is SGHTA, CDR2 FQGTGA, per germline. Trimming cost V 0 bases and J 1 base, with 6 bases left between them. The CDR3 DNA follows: TGTGCCAGCAGCTTAACATCTGTGAACACCGGGGAGCTGTTTTTT. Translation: CASSLTSVNTGELFF.

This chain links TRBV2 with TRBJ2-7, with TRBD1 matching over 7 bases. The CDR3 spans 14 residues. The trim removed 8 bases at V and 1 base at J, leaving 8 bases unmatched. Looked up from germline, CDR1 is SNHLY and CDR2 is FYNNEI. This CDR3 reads CASGAGTASYEQYF. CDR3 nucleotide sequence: TGTGCCAGCGGCGCCGGGACAGCGTCCTACGAGCAGTACTTC.

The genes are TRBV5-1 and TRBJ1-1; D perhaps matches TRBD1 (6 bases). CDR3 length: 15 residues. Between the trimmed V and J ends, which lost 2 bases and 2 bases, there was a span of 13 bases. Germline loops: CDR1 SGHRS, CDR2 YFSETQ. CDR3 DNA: TGCGCCAGCAGCTTTCAGGGGACCCTAAACACTGAAGCTTTCTTT. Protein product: CASSFQGTLNTEAFF.